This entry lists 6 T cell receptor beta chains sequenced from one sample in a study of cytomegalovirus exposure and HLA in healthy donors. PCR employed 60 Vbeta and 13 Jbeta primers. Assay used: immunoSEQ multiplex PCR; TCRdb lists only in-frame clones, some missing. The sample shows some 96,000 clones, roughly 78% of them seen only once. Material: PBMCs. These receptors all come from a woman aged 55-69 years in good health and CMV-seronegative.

DNA of the CDR3: TGTGCCAGCTCCAGAGAGGTGTACGAGCAGTACTTC. As protein: CASSREVYEQYF. The chain links TRBV28 to TRBJ2-5; no clear D gene. The better agreement between TRBJ2-7 and the DNA end casts doubt on the J call. CDR3 length: 12 residues. The germline V gene encodes CDR1 MDHEN and CDR2 SYDVKM.

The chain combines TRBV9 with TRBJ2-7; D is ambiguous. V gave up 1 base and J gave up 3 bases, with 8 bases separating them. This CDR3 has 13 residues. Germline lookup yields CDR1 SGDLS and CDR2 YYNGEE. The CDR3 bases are TGTGCCAGCAGCGTAAACTCCAACTACGAGCAGTACTTC. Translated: CASSVNSNYEQYF.

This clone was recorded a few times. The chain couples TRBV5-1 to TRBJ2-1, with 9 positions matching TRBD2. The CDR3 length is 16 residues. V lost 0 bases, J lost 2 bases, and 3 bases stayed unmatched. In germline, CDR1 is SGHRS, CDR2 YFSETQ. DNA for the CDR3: TGCGCCAGCAGCTTGGATGCGGGAGGGCCCTACAATGAGCAGTTCTTC. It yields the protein CASSLDAGGPYNEQFF. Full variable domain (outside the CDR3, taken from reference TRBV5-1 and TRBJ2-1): KAGVTQTPRYLIKTRGQQVTLSCSPISGHRSVSWYQQTPGQGLQFLFEYFSETQRNKGNFPGRFSGRQFSNSRSEMNVSTLELGDSALYLCASSLDAGGPYNEQFFGPGTRLTVL.

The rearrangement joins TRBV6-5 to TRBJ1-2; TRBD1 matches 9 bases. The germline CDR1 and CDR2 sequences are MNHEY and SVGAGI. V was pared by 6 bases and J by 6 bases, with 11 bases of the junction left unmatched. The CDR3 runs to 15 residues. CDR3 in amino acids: CASSVFRGDRDGYTF. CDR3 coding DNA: TGTGCCAGCAGCGTCTTCCGGGGGGACAGGGATGGCTACACCTTC.

The CDR3 loop reads CASSGWNEQFF. DNA for the CDR3: TGTGCCAGTAGTGGCTGGAATGAGCAGTTCTTC. The V call is TRBV19, the J call TRBJ2-1; D not certain. CDR1 and CDR2 (germline): LNHDA, SQIVND (reference sequence). The CDR3 spans 11 residues. Trimming took off 5 bases at V and 7 bases at J, with 6 bases between the two ends.

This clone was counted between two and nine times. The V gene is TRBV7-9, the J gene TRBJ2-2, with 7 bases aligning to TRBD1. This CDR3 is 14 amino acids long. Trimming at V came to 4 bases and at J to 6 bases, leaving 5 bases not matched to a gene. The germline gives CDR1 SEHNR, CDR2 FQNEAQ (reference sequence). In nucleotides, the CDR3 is TGTGCCAGCAGCTCCCTAGGGGGCGCCGGGGAGCTGTTTTTT. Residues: CASSSLGGAGELFF.